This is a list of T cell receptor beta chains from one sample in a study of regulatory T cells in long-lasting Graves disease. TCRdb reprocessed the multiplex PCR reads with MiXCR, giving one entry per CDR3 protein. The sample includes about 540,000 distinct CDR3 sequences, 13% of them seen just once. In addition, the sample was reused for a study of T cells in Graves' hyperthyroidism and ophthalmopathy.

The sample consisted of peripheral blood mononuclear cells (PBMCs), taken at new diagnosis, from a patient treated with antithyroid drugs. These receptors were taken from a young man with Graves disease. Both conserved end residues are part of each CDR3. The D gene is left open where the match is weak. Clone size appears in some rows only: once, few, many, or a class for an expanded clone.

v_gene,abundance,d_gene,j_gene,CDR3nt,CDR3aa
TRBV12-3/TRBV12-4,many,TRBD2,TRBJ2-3,TGTGCCAGCAGGCCAACTAGCGGGAGCACAGATACGCAGTATTTT,CASRPTSGSTDTQYF
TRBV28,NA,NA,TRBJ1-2,TGTGCCATCTCAGGAGGTTTTAACTATGGCTACACCTTC,CAISGGFNYGYTF
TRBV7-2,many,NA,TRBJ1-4,TGTGCCACCTCGGCGGACAGTTTTAATGAAAAACTGTTTTTT,CATSADSFNEKLFF
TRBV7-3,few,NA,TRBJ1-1,TGTGCCAGCAGTCCCGGGGGGGGTGGGGGTGAAGCTTTCTTT,CASSPGGGGGEAFF
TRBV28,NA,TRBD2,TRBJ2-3,TGTGCCAGCAGTTCAGGACTAGCGGGAGGGGGCGCAGATACGCAGTATTTT,CASSSGLAGGGADTQYF
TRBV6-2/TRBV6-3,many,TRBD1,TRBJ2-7,TGTGCCAGCAGTCGCGGACAGGGAACCTACGAGCAGTACTTC,CASSRGQGTYEQYF
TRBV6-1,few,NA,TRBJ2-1,TGTGCCAGCAGTATAACAGGGACGCTGCAGTTCTTC,CASSITGTLQFF
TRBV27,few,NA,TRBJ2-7,TGTGCCAGCACTCTAAGGAGGGGAGCGGCCCTCGGGAACGAGCAGTACTTC,CASTLRRGAALGNEQYF
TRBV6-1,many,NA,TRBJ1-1,TGTGCCAGCAGTGCCGGCAGGGCCACTGAAGCTTTCTTT,CASSAGRATEAFF
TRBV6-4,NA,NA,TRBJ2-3,TGTGCCAGCAGTGGGGTCCCAAGCGGCACAGATACGCAGTATTTT,CASSGVPSGTDTQYF
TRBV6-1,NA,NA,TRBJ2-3,TGTGCCAGCAGTGTAATGACCTCGGATACGCAGTATTTT,CASSVMTSDTQYF
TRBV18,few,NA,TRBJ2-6,TGTGCCAGCTCAACTGGGTCCGGGGCCAACGTCCTGACTTTC,CASSTGSGANVLTF
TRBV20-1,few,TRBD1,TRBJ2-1,TGCAGTGCTAGACCTCCCGACAGGGAAAATGAGCAGTTCTTC,CSARPPDRENEQFF
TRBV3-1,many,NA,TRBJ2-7,TGTGCCAGCAGCCAATGGACCGGTTCCTACGAGCAGTACTTC,CASSQWTGSYEQYF
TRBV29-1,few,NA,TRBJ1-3,TGCAGCGTTGAGGGAGGGCGCTCTGGAAACACCATATATTTT,CSVEGGRSGNTIYF
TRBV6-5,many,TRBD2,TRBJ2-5,TGTGCCAGCAGTTACTCTGTCAGCGGGAGGTTCCGGGAGACCCAGTACTTC,CASSYSVSGRFRETQYF
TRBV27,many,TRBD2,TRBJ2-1,TGTGCCAGCAGTTTACGCAAGCTAGCGGGAGCTTGGGATGGGTACAATGAGCAGTTCTTC,CASSLRKLAGAWDGYNEQFF
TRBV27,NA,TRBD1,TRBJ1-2,TGTGCCAGCAGTTCTATTACAGGGGGGGGCTATGGCTACACCTTC,CASSSITGGGYGYTF
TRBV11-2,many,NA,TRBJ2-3,TGTGCCAGCAGCTCCCTGGACGTCACCGGGGCAGATACGCAGTATTTT,CASSSLDVTGADTQYF
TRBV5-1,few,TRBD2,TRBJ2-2,TGCGCCAGCAGTCTCCCCGGACTAGTCAATTGGGGCCCCGGGGAGCTGTTTTTT,CASSLPGLVNWGPGELFF
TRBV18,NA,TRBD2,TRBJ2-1,TGTGCCAGCTCACCGCTCCAACTAGCGGGTCCGAGCTCCTACAATGAGCAGTTCTTC,CASSPLQLAGPSSYNEQFF
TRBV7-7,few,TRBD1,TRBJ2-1,TGTGCCAGCAGCGCGGGACAGGGGAACAATGAGCAGTTCTTC,CASSAGQGNNEQFF
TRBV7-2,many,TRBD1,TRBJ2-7,TGTGCCAGCAGCGCTCCTGACAGGGGTTCCTACGAGCAGTACTTC,CASSAPDRGSYEQYF
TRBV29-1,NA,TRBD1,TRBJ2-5,TGCAGCGTTCTTCGCTCACAGGGGGCGGGAGAGACCCAGTACTTC,CSVLRSQGAGETQYF
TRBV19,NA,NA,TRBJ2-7,TGTGCCAGTAGTATTGGGGGAGATGGCTACGAGCAGTACTTC,CASSIGGDGYEQYF
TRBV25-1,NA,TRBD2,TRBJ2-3,TGTGCCAGCAGTGAATATACGGCGGGAGGGCCCTTAGCAGATACGCAGTATTTT,CASSEYTAGGPLADTQYF
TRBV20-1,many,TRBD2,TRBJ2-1,TGCAGTGCTAGACCGGGACTAGCGGGAGACTATGAGCAGTTCTTC,CSARPGLAGDYEQFF
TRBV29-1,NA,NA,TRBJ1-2,TGCAGCGTTGAGGTCGGGACAAGCTATGGCTACACCTTC,CSVEVGTSYGYTF
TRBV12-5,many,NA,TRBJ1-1,TGTGCTAATAAAGGGGAGGGAATGAACACTGAAGCTTTCTTT,CANKGEGMNTEAFF
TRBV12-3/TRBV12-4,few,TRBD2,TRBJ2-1,TGTGCCAGCAGTGAGACTAGCGGAGACAATGAGCAGTTCTTC,CASSETSGDNEQFF
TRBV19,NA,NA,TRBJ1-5,TGTGCCAGTAGTATAGAGAGCGGGAGGTACCAGCCCCAGCATTTT,CASSIESGRYQPQHF
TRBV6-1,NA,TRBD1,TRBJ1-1,TGTGCCAGCAGACCAAGACAGGGGGTGGGATCTGAAGCTTTCTTT,CASRPRQGVGSEAFF
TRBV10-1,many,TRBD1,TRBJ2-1,TGCGCCAGCAGTGAGGAGGGACAGACCTACAATGAGCAGTTCTTC,CASSEEGQTYNEQFF
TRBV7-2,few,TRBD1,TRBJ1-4,TGTGCCAGCAGTCCGGACAGGGCGGGAAAACTGTTTTTT,CASSPDRAGKLFF
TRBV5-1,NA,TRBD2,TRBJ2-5,TGCGCCAGCAGCTCCACCCTAGCGGGGGGGGAGACCCAGTACTTC,CASSSTLAGGETQYF
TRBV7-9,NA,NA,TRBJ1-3,TGTGCCAGCAGCTTCCCCGGACGGGACTCTGGAAACACCATATATTTT,CASSFPGRDSGNTIYF
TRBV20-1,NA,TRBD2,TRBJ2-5,TGCAGTGCTAGAGATTCCGGGAGGGCCCGAGAGACCCAGTACTTC,CSARDSGRARETQYF
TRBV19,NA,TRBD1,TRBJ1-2,TGTGCCAGTACAGGACAGGCCCACTATGGCTACACCTTC,CASTGQAHYGYTF
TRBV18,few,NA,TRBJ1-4,TGTGCCAGCTCACCGCCCAATGAAAAACTGTTTTTT,CASSPPNEKLFF
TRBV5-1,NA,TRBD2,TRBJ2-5,TGCGCCAGCAGCTTGGAGGCTAGCGGGAGAAAGACCCAGTACTTC,CASSLEASGRKTQYF
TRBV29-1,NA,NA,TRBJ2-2,TGCAGCGTTGAAGATGCAGTAGAAAACACCGGGGAGCTGTTTTTT,CSVEDAVENTGELFF
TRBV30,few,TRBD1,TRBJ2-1,TGTGCCTGGAGTAGAGGACAGGGGAACAATGAGCAGTTCTTC,CAWSRGQGNNEQFF
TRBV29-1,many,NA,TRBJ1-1,TGCAGCGTTGTTAGCACCCTACTGAACACTGAAGCTTTCTTT,CSVVSTLLNTEAFF
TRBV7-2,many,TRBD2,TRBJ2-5,TGTGCCAGCCGAGCGGGAGGGAAGGAGACCCAGTACTTC,CASRAGGKETQYF
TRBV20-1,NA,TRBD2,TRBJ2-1,TGCAGTGCTAGAGATCGACTAGCGGCCTGCAATGAGCAGTTCTTC,CSARDRLAACNEQFF
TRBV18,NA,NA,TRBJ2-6,TGTGCCAGCTCAGTAGGGATCTCTGGGGCCAACGTCCTGACTTTC,CASSVGISGANVLTF
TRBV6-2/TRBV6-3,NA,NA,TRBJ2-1,TGTGCCAGCGGGGGTCGGGAGTTGGGACCCTACAATGAGCAGTTCTTC,CASGGRELGPYNEQFF
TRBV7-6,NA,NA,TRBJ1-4,TGTGCCAGCAGCCCCTCCCTGAATGAAGAACTGTTTTTT,CASSPSLNEELFF
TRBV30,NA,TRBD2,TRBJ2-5,TGTGCCTGGAGTGTAAGGGGAAATGGACTAGCGGGAGAGGAGACCCAGTACTTC,CAWSVRGNGLAGEETQYF
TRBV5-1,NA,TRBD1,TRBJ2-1,TGCGCCAGCAGCAAGGGACAGGGTTTGGATGGGCAGTTCTTC,CASSKGQGLDGQFF
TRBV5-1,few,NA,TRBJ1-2,TGCGCCACCCGGGAGAGTGAAGGAGGCTACACCTTC,CATRESEGGYTF
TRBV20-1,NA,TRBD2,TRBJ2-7,TGCAGTGCCACGCTAGCGGGAGGGCCTATGGAGCAGTACTTC,CSATLAGGPMEQYF
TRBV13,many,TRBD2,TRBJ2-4,TGTGCCAGCAGCCCCCCACGGGGGGAGGGCGGAAACATTCAGTACTTC,CASSPPRGEGGNIQYF
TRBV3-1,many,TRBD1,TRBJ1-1,TGTGCCAGCAGCCAAGCTTTGGGGGGACAGTGGGCTTTCTTT,CASSQALGGQWAFF
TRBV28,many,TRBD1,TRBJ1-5,TGTGCCAGCAGTCCCAACCGACAGGGCCAGCCCCAGCATTTT,CASSPNRQGQPQHF
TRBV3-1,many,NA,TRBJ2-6,TGTGCCAGCAGCCAAGCGGGGGGGGCCAACGTCCTGACTTTC,CASSQAGGANVLTF
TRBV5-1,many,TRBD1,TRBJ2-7,TGCGCCAGCAGCGGCGGGACAGGCTACGAGCAGTACTTC,CASSGGTGYEQYF
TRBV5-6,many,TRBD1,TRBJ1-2,TGTGCCAGCAGCTTGGGGGACAGGCAAAACTATGGCTACACCTTC,CASSLGDRQNYGYTF
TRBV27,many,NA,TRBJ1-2,TGTGCCAGCAGTCCGCAGGGGCCGTATGGCTACACCTTC,CASSPQGPYGYTF